These 19 T cell receptor beta chains share one sample of origin, sequenced in a study of T cells after yellow fever vaccination. Using its own MiXCR run on the 5' RACE reads, TCRdb lists one record per CDR3 protein. This table holds around 320,000 distinct CDR3 sequences, about 10% found once. Specimen: CD4+ T cells sorted from PBMCs, collected 5 days after the yellow fever booster vaccination. The receptor set was obtained from a man between 18 and 35 years old who received the YFV17D yellow fever vaccine.

This clonotype was detected a few times. CDR3 coding DNA: TGTGTCTCGGGGGTACTGGAGACCCAGTACTTC. Its translation: CVSGVLETQYF. J is TRBJ2-5 and V is TRBV2; TRBD2 might be the D (6 bases). Per germline, CDR1 SNHLY and CDR2 FYNNEI. CDR3 length: 11 residues.

The chain combines TRBV6-1 with TRBJ1-1; TRBD1 is a possible D gene (5 bases). This CDR3 region has 14 residues. Trimming stripped 5 bases from V and 2 bases from J, with 12 bases between. Germline-derived CDR1 and CDR2 are MNHNS and SASEGT. The CDR3 loop is CASSYSQGNTEAFF. The CDR3 DNA sequence: TGTGCCAGCAGTTATTCGCAGGGAAACACTGAAGCTTTCTTT.

This clonotype was counted a few times. V and J are TRBV18 and TRBJ1-6, with TRBD1 matching 7 bases. Germline-derived CDR1 and CDR2 are KGHSH and LQKENI. CDR3 size: 15 residues. V was pared by 3 bases and J by 7 bases, with 6 bases of the junction left unmatched. The CDR3 DNA sequence: TGTGCCAGCTCACCGACAGGGAGCCCAAATTCACCCCTCCACTTT. Amino acid sequence: CASSPTGSPNSPLHF.

This clonotype has a single count. The V gene is TRBV18, the J gene TRBJ1-3; 7 bases are a match to TRBD1. There are 15 residues in the CDR3. The V gene's germline CDR1 is KGHSH and CDR2 LQKENI. V was clipped by 3 bases and J by 3 bases; unmatched bases: 5. The CDR3 reads CASSPTGLYGNTIYF. CDR3 in DNA: TGTGCCAGCTCACCGACAGGGTTGTATGGAAACACCATATATTTT. The variable domain in full, completed from reference TRBV18 and TRBJ1-3, reads NAGVMQNPRHLVRRRGQEARLRCSPMKGHSHVYWYRQLPEEGLKFMVYLQKENIIDESGMPKERFSAEFPKEGPSILRIQQVVRGDSAAYFCASSPTGLYGNTIYFGEGSWLTVV.

The table lists this clonotype with a few counts. The rearrangement links TRBV19 to TRBJ2-7; tentative D call: TRBD1 (6 bases). This CDR3 spans 15 amino acids. V lost 3 bases to trimming and J lost 2 bases, with 14 bases between them. The germline CDR1 and CDR2 sequences are LNHDA and SQIVND (reference sequence). CDR3 nucleotides: TGTGCCAGTAGTATTGGGACGCAGGGGACCTACGAGCAGTACTTC. Amino acids: CASSIGTQGTYEQYF.

A few counts support this clonotype. The chain couples TRBV30 to TRBJ2-7; D unclear. CDR1 GTSNPN and CDR2 SVGIG come from the germline V gene (reference sequence). The CDR3 runs 12 residues. Trimming took 3 bases from V and 0 from J, leaving 6 bases between them. The CDR3 DNA is TGTGCCTGGAGCCCAGACTCCTACGAGCAGTACTTC. Encoded protein: CAWSPDSYEQYF.

This clonotype was counted many times. The CDR3 DNA reads TGTGCCAGCTCACTCGTACAGAACACTGAAGCTTTCTTT. Translated, it gives CASSLVQNTEAFF. This sequence joins TRBV18 and TRBJ1-1, with D unresolved. V shed 4 bases and J shed 1 base, with 7 bases lying between them. From germline, CDR1 is KGHSH and CDR2 LQKENI. The CDR3 is 13 amino acids.

This clonotype was counted between two and nine times. The CDR3 DNA reads as TGTGCCAGCAGCGGACCGGGACAGAATTCACCCCTCCACTTT. It is translated as CASSGPGQNSPLHF. The V call is TRBV9, the J call TRBJ1-6; 7 bases fit TRBD1. This CDR3 is 14 amino acids long. Trimming cost V 3 bases and J 7 bases; bases outside gene matches: 4. In germline, CDR1 is SGDLS, CDR2 YYNGEE.

The V gene is TRBV4-1, the J gene TRBJ1-4; the match to TRBD1 covers 9 bases. Germline V gene sequence: CDR1 MGHRA, CDR2 YSYEKL. This CDR3 is 15 amino acids long. V lost 4 bases and J lost 3; bases outside the gene matches: 3. The CDR3 DNA follows: TGCGCCAGCAGCCTAACAGGGGGCTCTAATGAAAAACTGTTTTTT. Protein product: CASSLTGGSNEKLFF.

A few counts support this clonotype. This chain links TRBV29-1 with TRBJ1-2; D is perhaps TRBD1 (5 bases). This CDR3 is 13 amino acids long. V dropped 6 bases and J dropped 4 bases, with 15 bases sitting between them. Germline V lookup: CDR1 SQVTM, CDR2 ANQGSEA. The CDR3 DNA follows: TGCAGCGTCAACCGGGACGGATTCTATGGCTACACCTTC. Amino acid sequence: CSVNRDGFYGYTF.

This clonotype was counted ten times or more. The CDR3 coding sequence is TGCAGTGCTAGAGTCTTCGTGGAGACCAGGGATACGACCCAGTACTTC. It codes for CSARVFVETRDTTQYF. This rearrangement joins TRBV20-1 to TRBJ2-5, with D perhaps TRBD1 (5 bases). Trimming took 1 base from V and 7 from J, leaving 22 bases between them. Germline loops: CDR1 DFQATT, CDR2 SNEGSKA (reference sequence). CDR3 length equals 16 residues.

The V and J genes are TRBV12-3 or TRBV12-4 and TRBJ2-7; 8 positions match TRBD2. The CDR3 is 15 residues long. V lost 1 base, J lost 6 bases, and 8 bases stayed unmatched. The CDR3, as DNA: TGTGCCAGCAGTTTAGACGGGGGGGCAATCGGCGAGCAGTACGTC. It codes for CASSLDGGAIGEQYV.

This chain uses TRBV7-2 with TRBJ1-3, with TRBD1 matching over 7 bases. From germline, CDR1 is SGHTA and CDR2 FQGNSA. Losses at the gene ends were 3 bases for V and 4 bases for J; bases not matched to a gene: 6. This CDR3 is 15 amino acids long. CDR3 protein: CASSFALTGGNTIYF. CDR3 sequence (DNA): TGTGCCAGCAGCTTCGCTCTGACAGGGGGAAACACCATATATTTT.

This clonotype was observed at least ten times. The chain carries TRBV10-3 and TRBJ2-1; 12 bases line up with TRBD2. J gave up 8 bases and V 0 bases, and 2 bases lay outside the gene matches. Germline CDR1 ENHRY, CDR2 SYGVKD. CDR3 length equals 15 residues. The CDR3 loop reads CAISESSSGGDEQFF. CDR3 nucleotide sequence: TGTGCCATCAGTGAGTCGTCTAGCGGGGGGGATGAGCAGTTCTTC.

This chain connects TRBV5-5 to TRBJ2-7; TRBD1 aligns across 10 bases. J gave up 6 bases and V 3 bases, and 6 bases lay outside the gene matches. This CDR3 has 14 amino acids. Per the germline V gene, CDR1 is SGHKS and CDR2 is YYEKEE (reference sequence). CDR3 nucleotide sequence: TGTGCCAGCAGCTCCGGGACAGGGGCGGGCGAGCAGTACGTC. It specifies CASSSGTGAGEQYV.

This clonotype has a handful of counts. The chain uses TRBV30 and TRBJ2-2; possibly TRBD2 for D (6 bases). Germline loops: CDR1 GTSNPN, CDR2 SVGIG (reference sequence). The V end lost 0 bases, the J end lost 4 bases, and 15 bases lay between the germline ends. The CDR3 is made up of 16 amino acids. The CDR3 loop is CAWSVPGLPTTGELFF. The CDR3 DNA sequence: TGTGCCTGGAGTGTCCCCGGACTACCAACCACCGGGGAGCTGTTTTTT.

V usage is TRBV6-5 and J usage is TRBJ1-6; D ambiguous. Germline lookup yields CDR1 MNHEY and CDR2 SVGAGI. The CDR3 has 17 amino acids. Deletions cut 2 bases from V and 7 bases from J, with 18 bases between. The CDR3 here is CASSYGGSTYSNSPLHF. The CDR3 DNA reads as TGTGCCAGCAGTTACGGCGGCTCCACTTATTCAAATTCACCCCTCCACTTT.

In this sample, this clonotype turned up a few times. This chain uses TRBV20-1 with TRBJ2-5, with 7 bases fitting TRBD1. The CDR3 has 13 amino acids. CDR1 DFQATT and CDR2 SNEGSKA come from the germline V gene (reference sequence). V was clipped by 5 bases and J by 2 bases; unmatched bases: 5. The CDR3 DNA reads as TGCAGTGCTCTATCAGGGGGACAAGAGACCCAGTACTTC. It translates to CSALSGGQETQYF.

This clonotype was seen a few times. In DNA, the CDR3 is TGTGCCAGCTCACCACCTGGACAGGGGGCGCGCACAGATACGCAGTATTTT. Protein: CASSPPGQGARTDTQYF. The genes are TRBV18 and TRBJ2-3; 11 bases align to TRBD1. Trimming cost V 0 bases and J 1 base; bases outside gene matches: 3. Germline lookup yields CDR1 KGHSH and CDR2 LQKENI. The CDR3 is 17 residues long.